This T cell receptor (beta chain) was obtained from a study of blood T cells in healthy people across ages. On the study more broadly: Per every two T cells, about one barcoded beta molecule was captured by template switching. Findings of the study overall: Naive T cell percentage by flow cytometry tracked strongly with beta diversity.

Per sample, extraction of total RNA gave at least 6 micrograms in every case. Germline V CDR1 and CDR2: DFQATT, SNEGSKA (reference sequence). The junction had 2 bases not matched to a gene; V was cut back by 5 bases and J by 3 bases. The CDR3 contains 13 residues. Through a sample-barcoded 5' primer and a J-beta primer mix, a second PCR was run for about 6 to 11 cycles. MiXCR, applied by TCRdb to the 5' RACE reads, yields one record per CDR3 protein. The table lists about 1.5 million distinct CDR3 sequences, roughly 43% of them singletons. This clonotype has just a few counts. Its antigen remains unidentified.

The chain has TRBV20-1 and TRBJ2-3; the match to TRBD1 covers 10 bases. The sequence derives from a woman aged 18-29 years in good health. The sequenced sample consisted of blood. CDR3 amino acids: CSAEGQGTDTQYF. CDR3 nucleotide sequence: TGCAGTGCTGAGGGACAGGGGACAGATACGCAGTATTTT.